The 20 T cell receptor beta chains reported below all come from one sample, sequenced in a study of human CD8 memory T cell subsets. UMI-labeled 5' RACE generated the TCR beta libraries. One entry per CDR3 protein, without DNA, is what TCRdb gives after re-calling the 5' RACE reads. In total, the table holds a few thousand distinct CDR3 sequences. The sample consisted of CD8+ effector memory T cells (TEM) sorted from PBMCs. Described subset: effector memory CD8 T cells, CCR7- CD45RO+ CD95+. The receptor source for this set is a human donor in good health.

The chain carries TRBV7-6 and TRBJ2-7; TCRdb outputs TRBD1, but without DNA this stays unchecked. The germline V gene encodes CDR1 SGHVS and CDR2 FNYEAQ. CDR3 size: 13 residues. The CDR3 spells CASSQGQSYEQYF.

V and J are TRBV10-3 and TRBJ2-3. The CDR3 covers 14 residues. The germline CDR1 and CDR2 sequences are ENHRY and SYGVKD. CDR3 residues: CAISDQRYTDTQYF.

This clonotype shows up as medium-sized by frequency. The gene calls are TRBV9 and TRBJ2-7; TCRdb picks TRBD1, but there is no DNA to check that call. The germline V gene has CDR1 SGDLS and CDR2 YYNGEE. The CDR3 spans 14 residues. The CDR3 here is CASSVYVTGNEQYF.

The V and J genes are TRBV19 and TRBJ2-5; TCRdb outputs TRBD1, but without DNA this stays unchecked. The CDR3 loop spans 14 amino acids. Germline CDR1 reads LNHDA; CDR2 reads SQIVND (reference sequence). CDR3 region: CASSIDAGVETQYF.

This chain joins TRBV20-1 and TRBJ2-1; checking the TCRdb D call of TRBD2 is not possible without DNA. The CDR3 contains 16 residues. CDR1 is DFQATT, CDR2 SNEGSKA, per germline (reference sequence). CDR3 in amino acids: CSARSRAVLTTNEQFF.

CDR3 amino acids: CASSLTVNTEAFF. The chain has TRBV7-6 and TRBJ1-1. Germline loops: CDR1 SGHVS, CDR2 FNYEAQ. The CDR3 consists of 13 residues. The whole variable domain, filled in from reference TRBV7-6 and TRBJ1-1, reads GAGVSQSPRYKVTKRGQDVALRCDPISGHVSLYWYRQALGQGPEFLTYFNYEAQQDKSGLPNDRFSAERPEGSISTLTIQRTEQRDSAMYRCASSLTVNTEAFFGQGTRLTVV.

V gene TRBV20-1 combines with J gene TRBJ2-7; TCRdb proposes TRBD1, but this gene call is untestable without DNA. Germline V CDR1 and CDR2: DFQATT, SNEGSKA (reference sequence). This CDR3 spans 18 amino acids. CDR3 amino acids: CSARDYGAPAGAPYEQYF.

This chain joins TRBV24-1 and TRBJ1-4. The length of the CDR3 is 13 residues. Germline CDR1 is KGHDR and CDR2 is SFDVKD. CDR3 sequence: CATSASSSEKLFF.

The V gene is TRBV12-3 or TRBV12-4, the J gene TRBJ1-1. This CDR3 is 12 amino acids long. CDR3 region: CASSLMNTEAFF.

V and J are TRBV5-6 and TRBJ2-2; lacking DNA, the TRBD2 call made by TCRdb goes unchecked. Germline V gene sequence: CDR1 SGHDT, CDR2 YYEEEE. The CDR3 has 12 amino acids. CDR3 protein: CASSLPTGELFF.

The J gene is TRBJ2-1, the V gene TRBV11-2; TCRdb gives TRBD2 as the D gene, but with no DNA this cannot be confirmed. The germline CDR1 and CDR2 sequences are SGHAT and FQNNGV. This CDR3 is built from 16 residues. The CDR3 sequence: CASSDSFSATISEQFF.

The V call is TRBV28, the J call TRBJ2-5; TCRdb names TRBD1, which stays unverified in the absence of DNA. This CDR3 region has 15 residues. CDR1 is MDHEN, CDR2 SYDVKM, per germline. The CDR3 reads CASSQTENQIETQYF. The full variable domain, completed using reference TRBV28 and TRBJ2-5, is DVKVTQSSRYLVKRTGEKVFLECVQDMDHENMFWYRQDPGLGLRLIYFSYDVKMKEKGDIPEGYSVSREKKERFSLILESASTNQTSMYLCASSQTENQIETQYFGPGTRLLVL.

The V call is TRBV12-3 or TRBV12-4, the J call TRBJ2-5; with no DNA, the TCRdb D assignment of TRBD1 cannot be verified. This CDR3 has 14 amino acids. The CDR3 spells CASRYRQGSETQYF.

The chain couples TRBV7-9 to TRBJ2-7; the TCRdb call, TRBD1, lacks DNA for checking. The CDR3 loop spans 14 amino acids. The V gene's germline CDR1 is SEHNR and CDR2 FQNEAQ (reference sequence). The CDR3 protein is CASSFIQGAGEQYF.

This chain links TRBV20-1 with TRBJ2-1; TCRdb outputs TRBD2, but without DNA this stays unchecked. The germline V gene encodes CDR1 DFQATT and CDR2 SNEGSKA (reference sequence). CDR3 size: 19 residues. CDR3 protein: CSARDSSGRALESYNEQFF.

CDR3 amino acids: CASSLDRSLYEQYF. The genes are TRBV7-2 and TRBJ2-7. Germline CDR1 and CDR2: SGHTA and FQGNSA. The CDR3 has 14 residues.

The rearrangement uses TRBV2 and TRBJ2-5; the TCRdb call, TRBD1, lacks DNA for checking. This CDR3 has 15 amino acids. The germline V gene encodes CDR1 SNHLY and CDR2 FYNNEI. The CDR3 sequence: CASSDDPTGQETQYF. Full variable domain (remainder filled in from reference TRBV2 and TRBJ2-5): EPEVTQTPSHQVTQMGQEVILRCVPISNHLYFYWYRQILGQKVEFLVSFYNNEISEKSEIFDDQFSVERPDGSNFTLKIRSTKLEDSAMYFCASSDDPTGQETQYFGPGTRLLVL.

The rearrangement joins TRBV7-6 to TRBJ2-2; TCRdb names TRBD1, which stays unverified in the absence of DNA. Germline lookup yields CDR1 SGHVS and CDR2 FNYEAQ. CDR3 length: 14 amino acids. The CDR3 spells CASSFKQGTGELFF.

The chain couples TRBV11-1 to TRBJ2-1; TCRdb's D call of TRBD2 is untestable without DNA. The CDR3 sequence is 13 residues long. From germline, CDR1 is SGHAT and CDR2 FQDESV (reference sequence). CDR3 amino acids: CASSDGGADEQFF.

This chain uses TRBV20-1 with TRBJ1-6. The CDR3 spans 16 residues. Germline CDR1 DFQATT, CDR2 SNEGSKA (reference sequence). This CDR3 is CSARDQERGDNSPLHF.